These T cell receptor beta chains were read from a single sample in a study of cytomegalovirus exposure and HLA in healthy donors. Clones were read by immunoSEQ multiplex PCR, and TCRdb kept only the in-frame ones, dropping some. Among tens of thousands of clones listed, more than 70% were seen once. The sample was PBMCs. Receptors originate from a middle-aged woman in good health and CMV-seronegative. The CDR3 runs from the conserved cysteine through the conserved F or W. The D gene is left open where the match is weak. Not all rows give a size; the values are once, few, many and, for expanded clones, a class.

j_call v_call d_call clone_size cdr3_aa cdr3_nt
TRBJ2-1 TRBV5-1 TRBD2 . CASSLGSGGADEQFF TGCGCCAGCAGCTTGGGTAGCGGGGGGGCGGATGAGCAGTTCTTC
TRBJ1-6 TRBV15 TRBD1 . CATSFQTGSNSPLNF TGTGCCACCAGCTTTCAGACAGGGAGTAATTCACCCCTCAACTTT
TRBJ1-2 TRBV4-1 . . CASSQDATNYGYTF TGCGCCAGCAGCCAAGATGCGACTAACTATGGCTACACCTTC
TRBJ2-3 TRBV6-1 . . CASISWAGSTDTQYF TGTGCCAGCATCTCATGGGCAGGTAGCACAGATACGCAGTATTTT
TRBJ2-7 TRBV2 TRBD2 once CATSGAGGRYEQYF TGTGCCACCTCAGGGGCGGGGGGGCGGTACGAGCAGTACTTC
TRBJ1-2 TRBV5-1 TRBD1 . CASSSGTGDHGYTF TGCGCCAGCAGCTCGGGGACAGGGGACCATGGCTACACCTTC
TRBJ1-1 TRBV19 . . CASSISSQGIREAFF TGTGCCAGTAGTATCTCATCGCAGGGGATAAGGGAAGCTTTCTTT
TRBJ2-5 TRBV10-2 . . CASSEKDIQETQYF TGCGCCAGCAGTGAAAAGGACATTCAAGAGACCCAGTACTTC
TRBJ1-6 TRBV14 . . CASSLRSGAASPLHF TGTGCCAGCAGCCTACGATCAGGGGCGGCGTCACCCCTCCACTTT
TRBJ1-5 TRBV30 TRBD1 . CAWSSTGFQPQHF TGTGCCTGGAGCTCGACAGGGTTTCAGCCCCAGCATTTT
TRBJ2-1 TRBV9 TRBD1 once CASSEQGNEQFF TGTGCCAGCAGCGAACAGGGGAATGAGCAGTTCTTC
TRBJ1-1 TRBV27 . . CASSFGENTEAFF TGTGCCAGCAGTTTCGGGGAGAACACTGAAGCTTTCTTT
TRBJ1-1 TRBV2 . . CASSSLGVANTEAFF TGTGCCAGCAGTTCGTTAGGGGTAGCGAACACTGAAGCTTTCTTT
TRBJ2-1 TRBV5-1 TRBD1 . CASSSAGQGVFDEQFF TGCGCCAGCAGCTCGGCGGGACAGGGGGTTTTCGATGAGCAGTTCTTC
TRBJ2-2 TRBV6-6 . . CAGSYFLGAGELFF TGTGCCGGCAGTTACTTTCTCGGTGCCGGGGAGCTGTTTTTT
TRBJ2-7 TRBV6-1 . . CASSEKAVEQYF TGTGCCAGCAGTGAAAAAGCGGTAGAGCAGTACTTC
TRBJ1-1 TRBV29-1 . . CSVYEWRGTEAFF TGCAGCGTTTACGAATGGCGGGGAACTGAAGCTTTCTTT
TRBJ2-2 TRBV7-3 . few CASSPAGLPTGELFF TGTGCCAGCAGCCCAGCCGGACTACCCACCGGGGAGCTGTTTTTT
TRBJ1-4 TRBV5-4 TRBD1 few CASSSDRGPNEKLFF TGTGCCAGCAGCTCAGACAGGGGGCCTAATGAAAAACTGTTTTTT
TRBJ1-1 TRBV5-1 TRBD1 . CASSLTGGVDTEAFF TGCGCCAGCAGCTTAACAGGGGGCGTGGACACTGAAGCTTTCTTT
TRBJ1-4 TRBV5-1 TRBD1 . CASSPGQNNEKLFF TGCGCCAGCAGCCCGGGACAGAATAATGAAAAACTGTTTTTT
TRBJ2-1 TRBV6-5 TRBD1 . CASSSGQGYYNEQFF TGTGCCAGCAGTTCAGGACAGGGTTACTACAATGAGCAGTTCTTC
TRBJ1-4 TRBV18 TRBD1 . CASSPPGQGKYEKLFF TGTGCCAGCTCACCGCCGGGACAGGGGAAATACGAAAAACTGTTTTTT
TRBJ2-1 TRBV6-5 TRBD2 once CASSYRLAGGHQFF TGTGCCAGCAGTTACAGACTAGCGGGGGGGCATCAGTTCTTC
TRBJ1-1 TRBV27 TRBD1 . CASSKKGATEAFF TGTGCCAGCAGTAAAAAGGGGGCAACTGAAGCTTTCTTT
TRBJ2-2 TRBV5-1 TRBD1 . CASSGTGVWGTGELFF TGCGCCAGCAGCGGGACAGGGGTCTGGGGCACCGGGGAGCTGTTTTTT
TRBJ1-5 TRBV6-6 TRBD1 . CASTDLGGQPQHF TGTGCCAGCACCGACTTAGGGGGCCAGCCCCAGCATTTT
TRBJ1-3 TRBV18 . . CASSPIGDSGNTIYF TGTGCCAGCTCGCCGATAGGAGACTCTGGAAACACCATATATTTT
TRBJ1-1 TRBV6-6 . . CASSSRHESEAFF TGTGCCAGCAGTAGCAGGCATGAATCTGAAGCTTTCTTT
TRBJ1-5 TRBV19 . . CAVEASGGQPQNF TGTGCCGTAGAGGCCTCCGGCGGGCAGCCCCAGAATTTT
TRBJ1-1 TRBV5-1 . . CASSLFPIAGERAEAFF TGCGCCAGCAGCTTGTTCCCAATCGCCGGGGAAAGAGCTGAAGCTTTCTTT
TRBJ2-7 TRBV30 TRBD1 once CACTTGARLYEQYF TGTGCCTGCACGACAGGGGCGAGGCTCTACGAGCAGTACTTC
TRBJ1-4 TRBV7-9 . few CSSSLGAGNEKLFF TGTTCCAGCAGCCTAGGGGCGGGTAATGAAAAACTGTTTTTT
TRBJ1-2 TRBV14 TRBD1 . CASSLGTATTYGYTF TGTGCCAGCAGCCTGGGGACAGCAACAACCTATGGCTACACCTTC
TRBJ1-1 TRBV19 TRBD1 few CASSPVDRGNTEAFF TGTGCCAGTAGCCCCGTGGACAGGGGGAACACTGAAGCTTTCTTT
TRBJ1-5 TRBV28 . once CASSLGVGGYQPQHF TGTGCCAGCAGTTTGGGAGTGGGGGGTTATCAGCCCCAGCATTTT
TRBJ1-2 TRBV9 TRBD1 . CASSAFSGQGGGYTF TGTGCCAGCAGCGCATTTTCCGGACAGGGCGGCGGCTACACCTTC
TRBJ1-2 TRBV9 . . CASSVGAGRISNYGYTF TGTGCCAGCAGCGTAGGTGCGGGACGGATCTCTAACTATGGCTACACCTTC
TRBJ2-5 TRBV19 TRBD1 . CASSIGQGAFETQYF TGTGCCAGTAGTATCGGCCAGGGGGCGTTTGAGACCCAGTACTTC
TRBJ2-1 TRBV7-3 . . CASSLTWADNEQFF TGTGCCAGCAGCTTAACGTGGGCCGACAATGAGCAGTTCTTC
TRBJ1-2 TRBV5-4 . . CASSLDSGTSYGYTF TGTGCCAGCAGCTTGGATTCAGGAACCTCCTATGGCTACACCTTC
TRBJ1-4 TRBV7-9 TRBD1 . CASSPETGTGEEKLFF TGTGCCAGCAGCCCCGAAACCGGGACAGGGGAGGAAAAACTGTTTTTT
TRBJ1-4 TRBV5-4 . few CASSLGLTEGGKLFF TGTGCCAGCAGCTTGGGTTTGACAGAAGGTGGAAAACTGTTTTTT
TRBJ2-7 TRBV5-5 . once CASSLEGRDYEQYF TGTGCCAGCAGCTTGGAGGGCAGGGACTACGAGCAGTACTTC
TRBJ2-7 TRBV19 TRBD1 . CASSIGWGQPDF TGTGCCAGTAGTATAGGATGGGGACAGCCAGATTTT
TRBJ1-2 TRBV4-1 . . CASSQEVARYGYTF TGCGCCAGCAGCCAGGAGGTGGCGCGTTATGGCTACACCTTC
TRBJ2-1 TRBV4-2 . . CASSHTRGSYNEQFF TGTGCCAGCAGCCACACCCGGGGGTCCTACAATGAGCAGTTCTTC
TRBJ2-3 TRBV6-5 . . CATTHRTQYF TGTGCCACCACCCACAGGACGCAGTATTTT
TRBJ2-1 TRBV6-1 . . CASSEAAGAAHNEQFF TGTGCCAGCAGTGAAGCCGCGGGGGCGGCCCACAATGAGCAGTTCTTC
TRBJ2-2 TRBV5-1 TRBD1 . CASGQGGGELFF TGCGCCAGTGGACAGGGCGGCGGGGAGCTGTTTTTT
TRBJ1-1 TRBV7-3 . . CASSSAGHTEAFF TGTGCCAGCAGCTCCGCAGGGCACACAGAAGCTTTCTTT
TRBJ2-5 TRBV5-4 TRBD2 . CASSLSGGLAGYQETQYF TGTGCCAGCAGCTTGTCTGGGGGACTAGCGGGGTACCAAGAGACCCAGTACTTC
TRBJ1-3 TRBV5-4 . . CASSPGAGASGNTIYF TGTGCCAGCAGCCCCGGCGCAGGGGCTTCTGGAAACACCATATATTTT